This passage covers 30 T cell receptor beta chains from one sample sequenced in a study of shared clonotypes between healthy human individuals. The protocol was immunoSEQ multiplex PCR, while the TCRdb copy is restricted to in-frame clones and leaves out a portion. The profile shows about 2.4 million clones, 93% of them singletons. Sequenced material: naive CD4+ T cells from PBMCs. Subset of the sample: CD45RA+ positively selected. These receptors originate from a man aged 18 to 30 in good health. Some clones in this sample may be carry-over from other donors' samples.

This rearrangement joins TRBV25-1 to TRBJ2-1; 7 nucleotides line up with TRBD1. The V and J ends lost 1 base and 2 bases, in that order; junction bases with no gene match: 2. Germline V CDR1 and CDR2: MGHDK, SYGVNS. The CDR3 is made up of 15 amino acids. CDR3 nucleotides: TGTGCCAGCAGTGAATTTGGGACAGCCTACAATGAGCAGTTCTTC. Amino acid sequence: CASSEFGTAYNEQFF.

The chain couples TRBV28 to TRBJ2-2, with D perhaps TRBD2 (5 bases). CDR3 length: 19 amino acids. Germline assignment: CDR1 MDHEN and CDR2 SYDVKM. V was pared by 3 bases and J by 0 bases, with 20 bases between. The CDR3 loop is CASSFGPARDRPNTGELFF. The CDR3 DNA reads as TGTGCCAGCAGTTTTGGCCCCGCGAGGGATCGACCGAACACCGGGGAGCTGTTTTTT.

V and J are TRBV7-9 and TRBJ2-7; tentatively, D is TRBD1 or TRBD2 (5 bases each). This CDR3 has 15 amino acids. Germline V gene lookup returns CDR1 SEHNR and CDR2 FQNEAQ (reference sequence). V was pared by 5 bases and J by 2 bases, with 16 bases between. The CDR3 reads CASSPAGTPPYEQYF. Here the CDR3 DNA reads TGTGCCAGCAGCCCTGCCGGGACGCCACCCTACGAGCAGTACTTC.

The chain recombines TRBV28 with TRBJ1-2; 8 nucleotides line up with TRBD1. Germline CDR1 MDHEN, CDR2 SYDVKM. Trimming at V came to 5 bases and at J to 2 bases, leaving 7 bases not matched to a gene. CDR3 size: 15 residues. CDR3 amino acids: CASSLSRQGNYGYTF. CDR3 DNA sequence: TGTGCCAGCAGTCTATCCCGACAGGGGAACTATGGCTACACCTTC.

V is TRBV28 and J is TRBJ1-2, with D hard to call. Trimming removed 8 bases from V and 8 bases from J, with 18 bases in between. CDR1 is MDHEN, CDR2 SYDVKM, per germline. There are 13 residues in the CDR3. The DNA for the CDR3 is TGTGCCAGCGCGACCCCGGGGTCCCAGGGCTACACCTTC. This sequence encodes CASATPGSQGYTF.

The chain has TRBV4-3 and TRBJ1-2; 10 positions agree with TRBD1. V trimming: 1 base; J trimming: 8 bases; junction bases outside the gene matches: 4. CDR1 LGHNA and CDR2 YSLEER come from the germline V gene. The CDR3 runs 14 residues. The CDR3 DNA reads as TGCGCCAGCAGCCAAGGACAGGGGGCGGGCGGCTACACCTTC. Amino acids: CASSQGQGAGGYTF.

The chain couples TRBV29-1 to TRBJ2-2; unclear D gene. CDR1 and CDR2 from the germline V gene are SQVTM and ANQGSEA. V lost 4 bases to trimming and J lost 3 bases, with 15 bases between them. There are 15 residues in the CDR3. CDR3 in DNA: TGCAGCGTTGCTTCACCTCCTGCGGACACCGGGGAGCTGTTTTTT. Translation gives CSVASPPADTGELFF.

The V call is TRBV5-1, the J call TRBJ1-1, with a weak D call TRBD1 (5 bases). Germline V gives CDR1 SGHRS, CDR2 YFSETQ. The CDR3 has 13 residues. V lost 2 bases, J lost 6 bases, and 11 bases lay in between. CDR3 region: CASSLGRGAEAFF. CDR3 DNA: TGCGCCAGCAGCTTAGGTCGGGGGGCTGAAGCTTTCTTT.

Details on this clone: Other DNA sequences in this sample translate to the same CDR3. This sequence joins TRBV6-5 and TRBJ1-2; D is undetermined. Germline lookup yields CDR1 MNHEY and CDR2 SVGAGI. This CDR3 spans 11 amino acids. V gave up 4 bases and J gave up 4 bases, with 4 bases separating them. The CDR3 nucleotides read TGTGCCAGCAGTTCCCCCTATGGCTACACCTTC. This translates into CASSSPYGYTF.

The CDR3 region is CASSESRGFGEQYF. The CDR3 DNA sequence: TGCGCCAGCAGTGAGTCGAGGGGGTTTGGGGAGCAGTACTTC. The rearrangement links TRBV10-1 to TRBJ2-7; perhaps TRBD1 as D (6 bases). In germline, CDR1 is WNHNN, CDR2 SYGVQD (reference sequence). The length of the CDR3 is 14 residues. V lost 0 bases and J lost 7, with 13 bases in between.

The chain combines TRBV28 with TRBJ2-7; D possibly corresponds to TRBD2 (6 bases). In germline, CDR1 is MDHEN, CDR2 SYDVKM. This CDR3 spans 15 amino acids. V dropped 10 bases and J dropped 5 bases, with 24 bases sitting between them. Here the CDR3 DNA reads TGTGCCACGCACCCTTTGGGGGGAAGAGGGGACGAGCAGTACTTC. Amino acids: CATHPLGGRGDEQYF. The variable domain in full, completed from reference TRBV28 and TRBJ2-7, reads DVKVTQSSRYLVKRTGEKVFLECVQDMDHENMFWYRQDPGLGLRLIYFSYDVKMKEKGDIPEGYSVSREKKERFSLILESASTNQTSMYLCATHPLGGRGDEQYFGPGTRLTVT.

This rearrangement joins TRBV28 to TRBJ2-5, with 7 nucleotides matching TRBD1. Per germline, CDR1 MDHEN and CDR2 SYDVKM. The CDR3 has 13 residues. V gave up 6 bases and J gave up 5 bases; unmatched junction bases: 6. CDR3 DNA sequence: TGTGCCAGCAGCGAACAGGGGTCGGAGACCCAGTACTTC. Amino acids: CASSEQGSETQYF. Combining the CDR3 with reference TRBV28 and TRBJ2-5 gives the whole variable domain DVKVTQSSRYLVKRTGEKVFLECVQDMDHENMFWYRQDPGLGLRLIYFSYDVKMKEKGDIPEGYSVSREKKERFSLILESASTNQTSMYLCASSEQGSETQYFGPGTRLLVL.

The rearrangement uses TRBV19 and TRBJ2-2, with 10 bases that match TRBD1. V trimming: 3 bases; J trimming: 6 bases; junction bases outside the gene matches: 7. Germline CDR1 reads LNHDA; CDR2 reads SQIVND (reference sequence). CDR3 length: 16 amino acids. DNA for the CDR3: TGTGCCAGTAGTATCTCCCGGGACAGGGGATCCGGGGAGCTGTTTTTT. This translates into CASSISRDRGSGELFF.

V and J are TRBV19 and TRBJ2-1, with 8 positions matching TRBD2. The germline gives CDR1 LNHDA, CDR2 SQIVND (reference sequence). V trimming: 6 bases; J trimming: 6 bases; junction bases outside the gene matches: 7. The CDR3 has 14 amino acids. This CDR3 is CASSRTSITNEQFF. For the CDR3, the DNA is TGTGCCAGTAGCCGGACTAGCATCACCAATGAGCAGTTCTTC.

CDR3 DNA: TGTGCCAGCAGCCAACTATGGATGAACACTGAAGCTTTCTTT. It codes for CASSQLWMNTEAFF. This rearrangement joins TRBV16 to TRBJ1-1, with no clear D. The V end was cut by 2 bases, the J end by 0 bases, with 7 bases between. The CDR3 extends over 14 amino acids. Germline V lookup: CDR1 KGHSY, CDR2 FQNENV.

The CDR3: CASSPRSSLSGNTIYF. The CDR3 DNA reads TGTGCCAGCAGCCCACGGAGCTCGCTCTCTGGAAACACCATATATTTT. The chain has TRBV9 and TRBJ1-3; D ambiguous. V lost 4 bases and J 0 bases, leaving 14 bases between the germline ends. The CDR3 sequence is 16 residues long. Germline V CDR1 and CDR2: SGDLS, YYNGEE.

V is TRBV6-5 and J is TRBJ1-2; perhaps TRBD1 as D (5 bases). The ends were cut back, 5 bases at V and 6 bases at J, with 16 bases in the middle. Germline CDR1 MNHEY, CDR2 SVGAGI. This CDR3 region has 14 residues. Here the CDR3 reads CASSRTDRGDGYTF. The CDR3, as DNA: TGTGCCAGCAGTCGAACGGACCGGGGGGATGGCTACACCTTC.

The chain joins TRBV2 to TRBJ1-2, with D possibly TRBD1 on 5 matching bases. Germline lookup yields CDR1 SNHLY and CDR2 FYNNEI. This CDR3 contains 11 residues. V lost 8 bases, J lost 7 bases, and 11 bases lay in between. Here the CDR3 DNA reads TGTGCCAGCTCTCAGGGTTTTGGCTACACCTTC. Residues: CASSQGFGYTF.

The rearrangement links TRBV4-1 to TRBJ1-4; D is perhaps TRBD1 (5 bases). Trimming shortened V by 1 base and J by 8 bases, and 14 bases separated the two germline ends. The CDR3 extends over 15 amino acids. In germline, CDR1 is MGHRA, CDR2 YSYEKL. This chain's CDR3 is CASSQVRGYHEKLFF. Written as DNA, the CDR3 is TGCGCCAGCAGCCAAGTTCGGGGGTACCACGAAAAACTGTTTTTT.

V usage is TRBV5-1 and J usage is TRBJ2-1; D gene uncertain. CDR3 size: 15 residues. Trimming removed 1 base from V and 1 base from J, with 9 bases in between. Germline CDR1 and CDR2: SGHRS and YFSETQ. The CDR3 sequence is CASSLLGFSYNEQFF. The CDR3, as DNA: TGCGCCAGCAGCTTGTTGGGGTTTTCCTACAATGAGCAGTTCTTC.

The chain joins TRBV6-1 to TRBJ2-3, with D hard to call. The CDR3 length is 14 residues. The germline V gene has CDR1 MNHNS and CDR2 SASEGT. V was cut by 6 bases and J by 6 bases, with 16 bases left in between. CDR3 amino acids: CASREPVNGDTQYF. CDR3 nucleotide sequence: TGTGCCAGCAGAGAACCCGTGAATGGGGATACGCAGTATTTT.

The rearrangement uses TRBV5-6 and TRBJ2-1; the D gene is possibly TRBD1 (7 bases). CDR1 is SGHDT, CDR2 YYEEEE, per germline. V was pared by 4 bases and J by 12 bases, with 23 bases between. The CDR3 is 15 residues long. The CDR3 region has the DNA TGTGCCAGCAGCCCGAGGGACAGACTAGGATTCGGGCAGTTCTTC. This gives the protein CASSPRDRLGFGQFF. Together with reference TRBV5-6 and TRBJ2-1, the CDR3 gives the full variable domain: DAGVTQSPTHLIKTRGQQVTLRCSPKSGHDTVSWYQQALGQGPQFIFQYYEEEERQRGNFPDRFSGHQFPNYSSELNVNALLLGDSALYLCASSPRDRLGFGQFFGPGTRLTVL.

The CDR3 nucleotides read TGTGCCAGCAGTGATTGGAGTACCCCTCGAAATGAGCAGTTCTTC. Translation gives CASSDWSTPRNEQFF. The chain couples TRBV6-1 to TRBJ2-1; no definite D call. Germline V gene lookup returns CDR1 MNHNS and CDR2 SASEGT. Trimming took off 3 bases at V and 7 bases at J, with 16 bases between the two ends. The CDR3 runs to 15 residues.

The chain employs TRBV28 and TRBJ1-4; D unclear. The CDR3 extends over 12 amino acids. V shed 3 bases and J shed 10 bases, with 9 bases lying between them. Germline loops: CDR1 MDHEN, CDR2 SYDVKM. Here the CDR3 reads CASSFGGRKLFF. The CDR3, as DNA: TGTGCCAGCAGTTTCGGAGGTCGAAAACTGTTTTTT. Filled out from reference TRBV28 and TRBJ1-4, the complete variable domain reads DVKVTQSSRYLVKRTGEKVFLECVQDMDHENMFWYRQDPGLGLRLIYFSYDVKMKEKGDIPEGYSVSREKKERFSLILESASTNQTSMYLCASSFGGRKLFFGSGTQLSVL.

The V and J genes are TRBV9 and TRBJ2-5; 10 bases align to TRBD1. The CDR3 spans 15 residues. The trim removed 0 bases at V and 5 bases at J, leaving 4 bases unmatched. Germline V gives CDR1 SGDLS, CDR2 YYNGEE. This CDR3 reads CASSVAGTGAETQYF. DNA for the CDR3: TGTGCCAGCAGCGTAGCTGGGACAGGGGCTGAGACCCAGTACTTC. The full variable domain, in which reference TRBV9 and TRBJ2-5 provide the parts outside the CDR3, is DSGVTQTPKHLITATGQRVTLRCSPRSGDLSVYWYQQSLDQGLQFLIQYYNGEERAKGNILERFSAQQFPDLHSELNLSSLELGDSALYFCASSVAGTGAETQYFGPGTRLLVL.

The chain couples TRBV5-6 to TRBJ2-7, with D unresolved. The germline V gene encodes CDR1 SGHDT and CDR2 YYEEEE. The CDR3 is made up of 13 amino acids. With 4 bases removed from V and 7 bases from J, the gap between germline ends came to 15 bases. The CDR3 coding sequence is TGTGCCAGCAGCCTCGGACCGGCACGAGAGCAGTACTTC. Its translation: CASSLGPAREQYF.

The chain employs TRBV5-4 and TRBJ2-5; no clear D gene. This CDR3 has 15 amino acids. Germline CDR1 SGHNT, CDR2 YYREEE (reference sequence). V dropped 2 bases and J dropped 0 bases, with 11 bases sitting between them. Written as DNA, the CDR3 is TGTGCCAGCAGCTTAGGCGGAAAGTACCAAGAGACCCAGTACTTC. Residues: CASSLGGKYQETQYF.

V and J are TRBV5-1 and TRBJ2-1; TRBD2 matches 11 bases. Per germline, CDR1 SGHRS and CDR2 YFSETQ. Trimming at V came to 3 bases and at J to 5 bases, leaving 7 bases not matched to a gene. The CDR3 runs to 16 residues. The CDR3 protein is CASSSTLAGAHNEQFF. As DNA, the CDR3 is TGCGCCAGCAGCTCCACACTAGCGGGAGCCCACAATGAGCAGTTCTTC.

This clone was observed a single time. The rearrangement links TRBV4-2 to TRBJ2-3; D ambiguous. V was pared by 0 bases and J by 6 bases, with 7 bases between. The V gene's germline CDR1 is LGHNA and CDR2 YNFKEQ. The CDR3 spans 13 residues. DNA of the CDR3: TGTGCCAGCAGCCAAGACACCCCGGATACGCAGTATTTT. Translating it yields CASSQDTPDTQYF.

The V call is TRBV9, the J call TRBJ2-1, with TRBD1 as a possible D gene (6 bases). Trimming left V 5 bases short and J 0 bases short, with 12 bases between. The CDR3 totals 15 residues. Germline V lookup: CDR1 SGDLS, CDR2 YYNGEE. CDR3 sequence reads: CASSPGTNSYNEQFF. CDR3 sequence (DNA): TGTGCCAGCAGTCCCGGGACAAACTCCTACAATGAGCAGTTCTTC.